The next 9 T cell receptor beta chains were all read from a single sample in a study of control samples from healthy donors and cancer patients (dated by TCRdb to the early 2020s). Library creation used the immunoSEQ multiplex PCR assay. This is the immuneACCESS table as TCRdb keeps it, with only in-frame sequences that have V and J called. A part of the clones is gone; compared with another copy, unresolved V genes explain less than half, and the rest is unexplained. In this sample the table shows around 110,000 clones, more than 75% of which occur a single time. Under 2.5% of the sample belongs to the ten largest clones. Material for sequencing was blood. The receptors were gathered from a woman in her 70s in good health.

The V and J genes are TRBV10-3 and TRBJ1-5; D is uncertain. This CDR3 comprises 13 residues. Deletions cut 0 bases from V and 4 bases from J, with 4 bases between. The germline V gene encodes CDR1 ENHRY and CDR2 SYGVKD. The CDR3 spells CAISESGNQPQHF. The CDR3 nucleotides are TGTGCCATCAGTGAGTCCGGGAATCAGCCCCAGCATTTT.

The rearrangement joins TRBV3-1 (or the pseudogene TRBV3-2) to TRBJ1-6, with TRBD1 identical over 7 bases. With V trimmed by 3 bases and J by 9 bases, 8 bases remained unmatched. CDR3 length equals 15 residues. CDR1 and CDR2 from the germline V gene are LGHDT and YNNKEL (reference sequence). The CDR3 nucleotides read TGTGCCAGCAGCCAGGTCCTAGACAGGGTTTCACCCCTCCACTTT. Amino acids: CASSQVLDRVSPLHF.

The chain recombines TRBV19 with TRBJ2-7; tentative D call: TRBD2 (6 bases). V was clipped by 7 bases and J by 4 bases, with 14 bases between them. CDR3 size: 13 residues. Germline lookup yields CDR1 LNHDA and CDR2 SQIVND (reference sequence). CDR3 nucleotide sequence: TGTGCCAGTAATCTAAACGGAGGGTACGAGCAGTACTTC. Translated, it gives CASNLNGGYEQYF.

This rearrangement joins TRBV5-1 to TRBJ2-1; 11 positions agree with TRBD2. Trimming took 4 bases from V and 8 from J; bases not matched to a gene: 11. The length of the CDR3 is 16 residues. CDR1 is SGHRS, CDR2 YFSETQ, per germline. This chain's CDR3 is CASSALAGGPSDEQFF. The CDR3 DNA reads TGCGCCAGCAGCGCCTTAGCGGGGGGGCCAAGCGATGAGCAGTTCTTC.

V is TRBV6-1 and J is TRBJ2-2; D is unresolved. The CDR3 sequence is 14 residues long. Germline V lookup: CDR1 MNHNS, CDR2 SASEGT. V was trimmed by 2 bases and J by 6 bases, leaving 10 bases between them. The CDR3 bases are TGTGCCAGCAGTGAATCTAGGTGGCCCGGGGAGCTGTTTTTT. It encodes CASSESRWPGELFF.

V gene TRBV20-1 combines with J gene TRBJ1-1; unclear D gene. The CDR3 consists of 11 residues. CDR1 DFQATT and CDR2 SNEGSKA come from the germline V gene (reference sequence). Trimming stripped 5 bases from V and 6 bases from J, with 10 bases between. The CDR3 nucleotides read TGCAGTGCTGAGAATCCCCCTGAAGCTTTCTTT. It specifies CSAENPPEAFF.

CDR3 protein: CASSAGATYEQYF. As DNA, the CDR3 is TGCGCCAGCAGTGCGGGAGCTACCTACGAGCAGTACTTC. The chain employs TRBV10-1 and TRBJ2-7; tentatively, D is TRBD2 (6 bases). Germline CDR1 is WNHNN and CDR2 is SYGVQD (reference sequence). The CDR3 covers 13 residues. V shed 4 bases and J shed 2 bases, with 9 bases lying between them.

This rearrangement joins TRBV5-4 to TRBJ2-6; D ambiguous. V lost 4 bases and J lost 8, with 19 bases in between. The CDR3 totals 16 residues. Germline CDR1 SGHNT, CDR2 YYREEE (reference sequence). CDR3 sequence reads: CASSPPRADGSNVLTF. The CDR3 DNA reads TGTGCCAGCAGCCCCCCCCGCGCCGATGGATCCAACGTCCTGACTTTC.

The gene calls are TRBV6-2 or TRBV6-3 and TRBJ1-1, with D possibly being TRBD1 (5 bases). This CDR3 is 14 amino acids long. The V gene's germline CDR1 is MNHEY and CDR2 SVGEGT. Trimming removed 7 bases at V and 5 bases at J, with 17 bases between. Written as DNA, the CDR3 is TGTGCCAGCACCCCCTCCGGGGGTTGGACTGAAGCTTTCTTT. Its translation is CASTPSGGWTEAFF.